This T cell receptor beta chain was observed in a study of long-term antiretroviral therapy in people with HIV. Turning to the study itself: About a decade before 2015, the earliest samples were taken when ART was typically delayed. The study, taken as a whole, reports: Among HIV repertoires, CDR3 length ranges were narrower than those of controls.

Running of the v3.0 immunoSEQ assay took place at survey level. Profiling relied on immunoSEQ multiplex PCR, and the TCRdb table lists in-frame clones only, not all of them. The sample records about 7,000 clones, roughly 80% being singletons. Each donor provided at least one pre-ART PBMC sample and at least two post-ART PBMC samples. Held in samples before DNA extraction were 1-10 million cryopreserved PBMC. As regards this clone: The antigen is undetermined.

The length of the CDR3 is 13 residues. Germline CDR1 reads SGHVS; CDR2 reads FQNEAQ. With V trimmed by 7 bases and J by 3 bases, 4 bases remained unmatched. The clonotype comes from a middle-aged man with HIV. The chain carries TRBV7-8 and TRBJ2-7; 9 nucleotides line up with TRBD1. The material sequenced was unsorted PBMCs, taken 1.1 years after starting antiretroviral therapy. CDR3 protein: CASNRDRDYEQYF. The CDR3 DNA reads TGTGCCAGCAATCGGGACAGGGACTACGAGCAGTACTTC.